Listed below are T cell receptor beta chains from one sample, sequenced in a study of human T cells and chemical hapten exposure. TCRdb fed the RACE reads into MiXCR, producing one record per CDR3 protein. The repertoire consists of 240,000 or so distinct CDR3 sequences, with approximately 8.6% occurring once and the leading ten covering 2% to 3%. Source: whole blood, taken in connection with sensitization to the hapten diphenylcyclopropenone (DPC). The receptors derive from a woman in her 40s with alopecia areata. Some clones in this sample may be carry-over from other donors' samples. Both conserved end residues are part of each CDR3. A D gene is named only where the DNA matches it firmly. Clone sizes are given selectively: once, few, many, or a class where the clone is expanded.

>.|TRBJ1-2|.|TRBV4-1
CASSQDWGTQRPSGYTF
TGCGCCAGCAGCCAAGATTGGGGGACCCAGAGGCCATCTGGCTACACCTTC
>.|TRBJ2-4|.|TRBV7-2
CASSLGKNIQYF
TGTGCCAGCAGCTTAGGGAAAAACATTCAGTACTTC
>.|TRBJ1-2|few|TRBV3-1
CASSQARTYGYTF
TGTGCCAGCAGCCAAGCACGGACGTATGGCTACACCTTC
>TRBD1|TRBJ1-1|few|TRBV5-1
CASSLQGALGTEAFF
TGCGCCAGCAGCTTGCAGGGGGCTCTGGGCACTGAAGCTTTCTTT
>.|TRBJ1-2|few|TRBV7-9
CASSLLTDDYGYTF
TGTGCCAGCAGCTTACTCACGGATGATTATGGCTACACCTTC
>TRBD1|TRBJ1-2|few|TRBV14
CASSPMGTGGSNYGYTF
TGTGCCAGCAGCCCCATGGGCACAGGGGGTAGCAACTATGGCTACACCTTC
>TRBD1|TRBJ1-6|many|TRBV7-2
CASSSPRGTDNSPLHF
TGTGCCAGCAGCTCCCCCCGTGGGACAGATAATTCACCCCTCCACTTT
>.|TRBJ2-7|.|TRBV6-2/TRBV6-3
CASRSPGTSIPYEQYF
TGTGCCAGCAGGAGCCCCGGGACAAGCATACCCTACGAGCAGTACTTC
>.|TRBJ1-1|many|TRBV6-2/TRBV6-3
CASSSLRGRAEAFF
TGTGCCAGCAGTTCCCTGCGAGGGCGGGCTGAAGCTTTCTTT
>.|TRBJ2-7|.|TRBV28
CASSSGGRVYEQYF
TGTGCCAGCAGCTCGGGGGGCCGGGTCTACGAGCAGTACTTC
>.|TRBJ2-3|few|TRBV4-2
CASSQEGRGTDTQYF
TGTGCCAGCAGCCAAGAGGGTCGGGGGACAGATACGCAGTATTTT
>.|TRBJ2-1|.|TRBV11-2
CASSLDRDRQFF
TGTGCCAGCAGCTTAGACCGGGACCGGCAGTTCTTC
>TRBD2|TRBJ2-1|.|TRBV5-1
CASSFLAGVPYNEQFF
TGCGCCAGCAGCTTCCTAGCGGGAGTGCCCTACAATGAGCAGTTCTTC
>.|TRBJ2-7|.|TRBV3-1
CASSQATTWEQYF
TGTGCCAGCAGCCAAGCTACCACGTGGGAGCAGTACTTC
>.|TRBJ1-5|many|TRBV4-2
CASSQEPGQGVEPQHF
TGTGCCAGCAGCCAGGAACCGGGACAAGGGGTGGAGCCCCAGCATTTT
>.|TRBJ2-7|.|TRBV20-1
CSAGRVGDEQYF
TGCAGTGCTGGCCGGGTGGGCGACGAGCAGTACTTC
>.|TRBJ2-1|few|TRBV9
CASSADPGTNEQFF
TGTGCCAGCAGCGCAGACCCGGGGACAAATGAGCAGTTCTTC
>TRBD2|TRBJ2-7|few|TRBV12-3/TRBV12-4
CASSTTSHEQYF
TGTGCCAGCAGCACGACTAGCCACGAGCAGTACTTC
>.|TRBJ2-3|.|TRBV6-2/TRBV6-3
CASCHRTDTQYF
TGTGCCAGCTGCCACCGCACAGATACGCAGTATTTT
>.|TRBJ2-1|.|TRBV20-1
CSASRLGGGYNEQFF
TGCAGTGCTTCAAGACTCGGGGGTGGGTACAATGAGCAGTTCTTC
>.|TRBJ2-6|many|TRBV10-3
CAISDGVGANVLTF
TGTGCCATCAGTGATGGAGTCGGGGCCAACGTCCTGACTTTC
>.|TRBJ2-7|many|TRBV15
CATSSLDGSYEQYF
TGTGCCACCAGCAGTCTGGACGGGTCCTACGAGCAGTACTTC
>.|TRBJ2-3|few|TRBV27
CASSSRDITDTQYF
TGTGCCAGCAGTTCCCGGGACATCACAGATACGCAGTATTTT
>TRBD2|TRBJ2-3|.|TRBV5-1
CASSLAGLASSDTQYF
TGCGCCAGCAGCTTGGCAGGACTAGCATCTTCAGATACGCAGTATTTT
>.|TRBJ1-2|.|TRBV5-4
CASSPDGRGVYGYTF
TGTGCCAGCAGCCCGGATGGCAGGGGCGTTTATGGCTACACCTTC
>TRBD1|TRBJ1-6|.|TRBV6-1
CASSTQGDNSPLHF
TGTGCCAGCAGTACTCAGGGGGATAATTCACCCCTCCACTTT
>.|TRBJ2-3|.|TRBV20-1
CSANSEPGTDTQYF
TGCAGTGCTAACAGTGAGCCGGGGACAGATACGCAGTATTTT